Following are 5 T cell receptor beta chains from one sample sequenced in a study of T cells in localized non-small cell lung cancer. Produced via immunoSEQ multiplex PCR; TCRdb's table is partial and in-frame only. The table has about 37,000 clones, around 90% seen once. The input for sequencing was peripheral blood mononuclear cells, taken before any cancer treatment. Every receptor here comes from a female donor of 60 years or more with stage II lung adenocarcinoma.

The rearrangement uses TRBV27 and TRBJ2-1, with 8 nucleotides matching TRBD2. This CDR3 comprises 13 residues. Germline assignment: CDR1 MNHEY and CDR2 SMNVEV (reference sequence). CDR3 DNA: TGTGCTAGTAGCGGGACCTCCTCGGGGGAGCAGTTCTTC. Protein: CASSGTSSGEQFF.

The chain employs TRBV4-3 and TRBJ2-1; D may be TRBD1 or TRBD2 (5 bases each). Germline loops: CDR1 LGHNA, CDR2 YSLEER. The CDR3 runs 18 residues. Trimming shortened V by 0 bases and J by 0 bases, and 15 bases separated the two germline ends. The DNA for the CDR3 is TGCGCCAGCAGCCAAGATAATAGTTGGGGGAGCTCCTACAATGAGCAGTTCTTC. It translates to CASSQDNSWGSSYNEQFF.

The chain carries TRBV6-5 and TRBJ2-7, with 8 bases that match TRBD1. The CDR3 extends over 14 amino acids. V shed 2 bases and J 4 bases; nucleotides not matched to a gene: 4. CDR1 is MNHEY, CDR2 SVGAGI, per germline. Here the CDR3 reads CASSYGQGVYEQYF. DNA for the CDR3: TGTGCCAGCAGTTACGGACAGGGCGTATACGAGCAGTACTTC.

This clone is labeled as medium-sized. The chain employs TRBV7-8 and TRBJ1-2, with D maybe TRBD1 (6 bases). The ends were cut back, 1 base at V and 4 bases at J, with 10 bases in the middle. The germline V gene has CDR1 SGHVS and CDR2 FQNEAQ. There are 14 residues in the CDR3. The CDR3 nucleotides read TGTGCCAGCAGCTTAGTGGGGGGCTCCTATGGCTACACCTTC. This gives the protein CASSLVGGSYGYTF.

CDR3 nucleotides: TGTGCCTGGAGCGCAGGACAGGGTAATGGAGAAAAACTGTTTTTT. This gives the protein CAWSAGQGNGEKLFF. The chain joins TRBV30 to TRBJ1-4; 8 bases line up with TRBD1. V lost 3 bases to trimming and J lost 8 bases; unmatched junction nucleotides: 11. The CDR3 extends over 15 amino acids. Germline CDR1 reads GTSNPN; CDR2 reads SVGIG (reference sequence).